This T cell receptor beta chain stems from a study of blood T cell repertoires in COVID-19. Repertoires were generated with immunoSEQ multiplex PCR, while TCRdb's copy carries only in-frame clones and drops some. Seen here are about 480,000 clones, 85% to 90% observed once, and the top ten hold roughly 7.3%. Losses at the gene ends were 2 bases for V and 7 bases for J; bases not matched to a gene: 4. This CDR3 has 15 amino acids. Germline loops: CDR1 SGDLS, CDR2 YYNGEE. Source material: peripheral blood. The V and J genes are TRBV9 and TRBJ2-2; 11 bases agree with TRBD1. The receptor's source is a woman in her 50s with COVID-19, enrolled during active disease. Here the CDR3 reads CASSVGQGASGELFF. Written as DNA, the CDR3 is TGTGCCAGCAGCGTCGGACAGGGGGCGAGCGGGGAGCTGTTTTTT.